This T cell receptor (beta chain) was documented in a study of Ad26.COV2.S vaccination and SARS-CoV-2 variants. Only in-frame clones appear in the TCRdb table, and some are missing; sequencing was by immunoSEQ multiplex PCR. The sample has roughly 410,000 clones, 83% seen once. Germline lookup yields CDR1 SGHNT and CDR2 YYREEE (reference sequence). CDR3 length equals 14 residues. The V end was cut by 1 base, the J end by 4 bases, with 11 bases between. As for treatment: roughly 18 received Ad26.COV2.S at low or high dose, single or two shots; about 5 received placebo; per-sample allocation not given. Repertoires come from day 63 after the first vaccine or placebo injection. SARS-CoV-2 spike from the Wuhan strain was encoded by the vaccine, an Ad26 vector.

This receptor was obtained from a person aged 18-60 years who received the Ad26.COV2.S COVID-19 vaccine or a placebo. The gene calls are TRBV5-4 and TRBJ1-1; D not resolved. The source was peripheral blood, collected in a trial of Ad26.COV2.S vaccine versus placebo. CDR3 protein: CASSLRGFTTEAFF. The CDR3 nucleotides read TGTGCCAGCAGCTTGCGGGGATTCACCACTGAAGCTTTCTTT. Combining the CDR3 with reference TRBV5-4 and TRBJ1-1 gives the whole variable domain ETGVTQSPTHLIKTRGQQVTLRCSSQSGHNTVSWYQQALGQGPQFIFQYYREEENGRGNFPPRFSGLQFPNYSSELNVNALELDDSALYLCASSLRGFTTEAFFGQGTRLTVV.